This is a list of T cell receptor beta chains from one sample in a study of blood T cell repertoires in COVID-19. Assay: immunoSEQ multiplex PCR; the TCRdb copy retains only in-frame clones and omits some. The sample holds around 100,000 clones, around four fifths seen once. The sample was peripheral blood. These receptors all come from a man aged 50 or older with active or convalescent COVID-19. Each CDR3 is given with its conserved first and last residue. D genes are given only for firm matches. Clone size is not always given. Where it is, it says once, few, many or a class for expanded clones.

>TRBJ1-2|TRBD1|-|TRBV7-2|14
TGTGCCAGCAGCTTAGGACAGGGACCCTATGGCTACACCTTC
CASSLGQGPYGYTF
>TRBJ2-3|-|-|TRBV9|17
TGTGCCAGCAGCGTAGCCGACGGGACTTCCAGCACAGATACGCAGTATTTT
CASSVADGTSSTDTQYF
>TRBJ1-2|-|-|TRBV29-1|11
TGCAGCGCTGCGGTAGGGGGAGGCTACACCTTC
CSAAVGGGYTF
>TRBJ1-1|-|once|TRBV12-3/TRBV12-4|12
TGTGCCAGCAGTTTGTACAAAAGTGAAGCTTTCTTT
CASSLYKSEAFF
>TRBJ1-5|-|-|TRBV18|16
TGTGCCAGCTCACGGGGTCTAGGGGGTGGCAATCAGCCCCAGCATTTT
CASSRGLGGGNQPQHF
>TRBJ1-2|-|-|TRBV27|14
TGTGCCAGCGGGCAACCGAGTAGAGCCTATGGCTACACCTTC
CASGQPSRAYGYTF
>TRBJ2-2|TRBD1|-|TRBV25-1|15
TGTGCCAGCGCGGCCGGGACAGGGGGAACCGGGGAGCTGTTTTTT
CASAAGTGGTGELFF
>TRBJ1-1|TRBD1|-|TRBV10-3|15
TGTGCCATCAGTGAGACTCCCGGGACAGGCAAAGGGGGGCTCTTT
CAISETPGTGKGGLF
>TRBJ1-2|-|-|TRBV5-6|11
TGTGCCAGCAGCTTCGGGGATGGCTACACCTTC
CASSFGDGYTF
>TRBJ2-2|TRBD2|-|TRBV18|16
TGTGCCAGCTCACCAAATCGAGGGAGGGACACCGGGGAGCTGTTTTTT
CASSPNRGRDTGELFF
>TRBJ1-2|TRBD1|-|TRBV29-1|14
TGCAGCGTAGAGACAGGGCGAATTAACTATGGCTACACCTTC
CSVETGRINYGYTF
>TRBJ1-5|-|-|TRBV3-1/TRBV3-2|16
TGTGCCAGCAGCCAAGATAGGAAACCCGGGGGTCAGCCCCAGCATTTT
CASSQDRKPGGQPQHF
>TRBJ2-2|-|-|TRBV7-2|17
TGTGCCAGCAGCCCCGGGCAGGGTCGCACGAACACCGGGGAGCTGTTTTTT
CASSPGQGRTNTGELFF
>TRBJ2-7|TRBD2|-|TRBV4-1|14
TGCGCCAGCAGCCGAACTAGCGGGAGTTACGAGCAGTACTTC
CASSRTSGSYEQYF
>TRBJ1-2|TRBD1|-|TRBV6-6|15
TGTGCCAGCAGTTACTCCGAGACAGGGGTTTATGGCTACACCTTC
CASSYSETGVYGYTF
>TRBJ1-1|-|-|TRBV9|15
TGTGCCAGCAGCGTAGAAGCAGGATCGAACACTGAAGCTTTCTTT
CASSVEAGSNTEAFF
>TRBJ1-5|TRBD1|-|TRBV18|16
TGTGCCAGCTCAGGTGGGACAGGGGGTCGCAATCAGCCCCAGCATTTT
CASSGGTGGRNQPQHF
>TRBJ2-1|TRBD2|-|TRBV5-4|16
TGTGCCAGCAGCTTGCCACTAGCGGGAGGGAACAATGAGCAGTTCTTC
CASSLPLAGGNNEQFF
>TRBJ1-3|-|-|TRBV3-1/TRBV3-2|15
TGTGCCAGCAGTCCAGCGTTTCTCGCTGGAAACACCATATATTTT
CASSPAFLAGNTIYF
>TRBJ1-1|TRBD1|-|TRBV27|13
TGTGCCAGCAGTTTGACAGGGCGATCTGAAGCTTTCTTT
CASSLTGRSEAFF
>TRBJ1-1|-|-|TRBV5-1|16
TGCGCCAGCACTCTCAATGCAGGGGTTTCGAACACTGAAGCTTTCTTT
CASTLNAGVSNTEAFF
>TRBJ1-4|-|-|TRBV19|14
TGTGCCAGTCACGACGGGACAACTAATGAAAAACTGTTTTTT
CASHDGTTNEKLFF
>TRBJ2-3|TRBD1|-|TRBV18|15
TGTGCCAGCTCCCCGACAGGGGCCTCCACAGATACGCAGTATTTT
CASSPTGASTDTQYF
>TRBJ2-1|-|-|TRBV6-5|14
TGTGCCAGCAGTTCCGGGGTGGGGGGTAATGAGCAGTTCTTC
CASSSGVGGNEQFF
>TRBJ2-1|TRBD2|-|TRBV30|13
TGTGCCCGCGGACTAGCCCCCCACAATGAGCAGTTCTTC
CARGLAPHNEQFF
>TRBJ1-1|-|-|TRBV29-1|11
TGCAGCGTGGGCTATAACACTGAAGCTTTCTTT
CSVGYNTEAFF
>TRBJ1-2|-|-|TRBV2|12
TGTGCCACGGGTCTCGCCAACTATGGCTACACCTTC
CATGLANYGYTF
>TRBJ1-3|-|-|TRBV18|19
TGTGCCAGCTCACCACGCTCCTACGACCGTGGAGTTTCTGGAAACACCATATATTTT
CASSPRSYDRGVSGNTIYF
>TRBJ1-2|-|-|TRBV7-3|15
TGTGCCAGCAGCCCCGATGAACAGGAATTCCGTGGCTACACCTTC
CASSPDEQEFRGYTF
>TRBJ2-1|TRBD1|-|TRBV5-1|17
TGCGCCAGCAGCTTGGCACAGGGGCCTAGCTCCTACAATGAGCAGTTCTTC
CASSLAQGPSSYNEQFF
>TRBJ2-5|TRBD2|-|TRBV29-1|13
TGCAGCGTTGGGAGCGGGAGGGGTGAGACCCAGTACTTC
CSVGSGRGETQYF
>TRBJ1-2|TRBD1|-|TRBV5-4|14
TGTGCCAGCAGCTCGACAGGGGAGGACTATGGCTACACCTTC
CASSSTGEDYGYTF
>TRBJ2-3|-|-|TRBV20-1|14
TGCAGTGCTAGTATGTTAGCGGTCACAGATACGCAGTATTTT
CSASMLAVTDTQYF
>TRBJ2-1|TRBD1|-|TRBV5-6|13
TGTGCCAGCAGCTTGACAGGGGACAATGAGCAGTTCTTC
CASSLTGDNEQFF
>TRBJ2-7|TRBD2|-|TRBV6-5|15
TGTGCCAGCATCAAGGGACTAGCGGGATCCTACGAGCAGTACTTC
CASIKGLAGSYEQYF
>TRBJ1-2|-|-|TRBV29-1|11
TGCAGCTGCGGGGGAACCTATGGCTACACCTTC
CSCGGTYGYTF
>TRBJ1-1|-|-|TRBV18|15
TGTGCCAGCTCCCGGGGGACTGGGGATCACACTGAAGCTTTCTTT
CASSRGTGDHTEAFF
>TRBJ1-5|-|-|TRBV5-1|16
TGCGCCAGCAGCAGACACAGGGTGGGAGACAATCAGCCCCAGCATTTT
CASSRHRVGDNQPQHF
>TRBJ1-1|-|-|TRBV28|16
TGTGCCAGCAGTTTCGTCGGGAAACGGATGAACACTGAAGCTTTCTTT
CASSFVGKRMNTEAFF
>TRBJ2-3|TRBD1|-|TRBV24-1|14
TGTGCCACCAGTCCCGTAGGGGGCCCAGATACGCAGTATTTT
CATSPVGGPDTQYF